The 19 T cell receptor beta chains reported below all come from one sample, sequenced in a study of yellow fever vaccine responses in identical twins. MiXCR was run by TCRdb on the RT-PCR reads, yielding one entry per CDR3 protein. The sample holds over 15,000 distinct CDR3 sequences, about four fifths seen once. Sequencing was performed on T cells from blood (PBMCs), unsorted or a sorted subset (not recorded which), taken before or after yellow fever vaccination (not recorded which). Receptors were obtained from a woman younger than 35 who received the yellow fever vaccine.

The chain recombines TRBV29-1 with TRBJ1-2, with 7 positions matching TRBD1. V shed 0 bases and J 6 bases; nucleotides not matched to a gene: 4. Germline-derived CDR1 and CDR2 are SQVTM and ANQGSEA. This CDR3 comprises 13 residues. CDR3 bases: TGCAGCGTTGAAGATTGGCAGGGGGATGGCTACACCTTC. Translating gives CSVEDWQGDGYTF.

In this sample, this clonotype turned up once. This chain joins TRBV7-9 and TRBJ1-2; D is undetermined. The CDR3 runs to 14 residues. In germline, CDR1 is SEHNR, CDR2 FQNEAQ (reference sequence). Trimming removed 0 bases from V and 7 bases from J, with 12 bases in between. The chain's CDR3 is CASSLAGSAGGYTF. The CDR3 DNA reads TGTGCCAGCAGCTTAGCAGGGTCGGCAGGTGGCTACACCTTC.

The chain uses TRBV5-8 and TRBJ2-1; the match to TRBD2 covers 8 bases. Germline V lookup: CDR1 SGHTS, CDR2 YDEGEE. Trimming cost V 4 bases and J 8 bases; bases outside gene matches: 8. CDR3 length equals 14 residues. CDR3 nucleotide sequence: TGTGCCAGCAGCCCACGGACTAGCAACTATGAGCAGTTCTTC. Amino acids: CASSPRTSNYEQFF.

V and J are TRBV3-1 and TRBJ2-5; D is undetermined. Trimming cost V 0 bases and J 3 bases, with 14 bases left between them. Germline V lookup: CDR1 LGHDT, CDR2 YNNKEL (reference sequence). This CDR3 comprises 16 residues. The CDR3 is CASSQDLHRIEETQYF. The CDR3 DNA is TGTGCCAGCAGCCAAGATCTCCACAGAATAGAAGAGACCCAGTACTTC.

In its sample, this clonotype was seen a few times. The rearrangement links TRBV11-1 to TRBJ2-7; possibly TRBD1 for D (5 bases). The CDR3 sequence is 15 residues long. V was pared by 4 bases and J by 4 bases, with 17 bases between. CDR1 and CDR2 from the germline V gene are SGHAT and FQDESV (reference sequence). CDR3: CASSSTQGPAYEQYF. CDR3 sequence (DNA): TGTGCCAGCAGCTCAACCCAGGGCCCTGCTTACGAGCAGTACTTC. The variable domain in full, completed from reference TRBV11-1 and TRBJ2-7, reads EAEVAQSPRYKITEKSQAVAFWCDPISGHATLYWYRQILGQGPELLVQFQDESVVDDSQLPKDRFSAERLKGVDSTLKIQPAELGDSAMYLCASSSTQGPAYEQYFGPGTRLTVT.

This chain uses TRBV27 with TRBJ2-7; 7 positions match TRBD2. V dropped 5 bases and J dropped 3; count of bases not matched to a gene: 7. The length of the CDR3 is 14 residues. Germline-derived CDR1 and CDR2 are MNHEY and SMNVEV (reference sequence). The CDR3: CASSKPGLIYEQYF. DNA for the CDR3: TGTGCCAGCAGTAAACCGGGACTAATCTACGAGCAGTACTTC.

The gene calls are TRBV20-1 and TRBJ1-4; 7 positions match TRBD1. V gave up 7 bases and J gave up 1 base; unmatched junction bases: 9. In germline, CDR1 is DFQATT, CDR2 SNEGSKA (reference sequence). The CDR3 consists of 15 residues. The CDR3 here is CSVPPTGRTNEKLFF. The CDR3, as DNA: TGCAGTGTCCCCCCGACAGGGAGAACTAATGAAAAACTGTTTTTT.

The chain couples TRBV29-1 to TRBJ2-2; no definite D call. The CDR3 sequence is 11 residues long. Trimming cost V 4 bases and J 7 bases, with 7 bases left between them. Per germline, CDR1 SQVTM and CDR2 ANQGSEA. CDR3 residues: CSVGRGGELFF. CDR3 coding DNA: TGCAGCGTTGGACGCGGCGGGGAGCTGTTTTTT.

This chain connects TRBV2 to TRBJ2-5, with TRBD2 matching 8 bases. Germline values: CDR1 SNHLY, CDR2 FYNNEI. With 4 bases clipped from V and 5 bases from J, the junction kept 0 bases outside the gene matches. There are 12 residues in the CDR3. CDR3 in amino acids: CASSASGETQYF. The CDR3 DNA follows: TGTGCCAGCAGTGCTAGCGGGGAGACCCAGTACTTC. The full variable domain, in which reference TRBV2 and TRBJ2-5 provide the parts outside the CDR3, is EPEVTQTPSHQVTQMGQEVILRCVPISNHLYFYWYRQILGQKVEFLVSFYNNEISEKSEIFDDQFSVERPDGSNFTLKIRSTKLEDSAMYFCASSASGETQYFGPGTRLLVL.

CDR3 in DNA: TGTGCCAGCAGCCCAACTACCCACGGACTAGGGTCCTACGAGCAGTACTTC. This sequence encodes CASSPTTHGLGSYEQYF. This chain links TRBV13 with TRBJ2-7; 7 bases align to TRBD2. This CDR3 spans 17 amino acids. Germline CDR1 and CDR2: PRHDT and FYEKMQ (reference sequence). The trim removed 5 bases at V and 1 base at J, leaving 14 bases unmatched.

This clonotype has only a few counts. The chain recombines TRBV20-1 with TRBJ1-5, with D unclear. V was shortened by 2 bases and J by 2 bases, with 4 bases between the two germline ends. In germline, CDR1 is DFQATT, CDR2 SNEGSKA (reference sequence). This CDR3 contains 12 residues. CDR3 sequence reads: CSARQGNQPQHF. Here the CDR3 DNA reads TGCAGTGCTAGACAGGGCAATCAGCCCCAGCATTTT.

This clonotype was detected only once. V and J are TRBV2 and TRBJ2-4; no clear D. CDR1 and CDR2 (germline): SNHLY, FYNNEI. The V end lost 3 bases, the J end lost 0 bases, and 12 bases lay between the germline ends. The CDR3 is 16 residues long. CDR3 amino acids: CASSDPLIEAKNIQYF. CDR3 sequence (DNA): TGTGCCAGCAGTGACCCCCTGATTGAAGCCAAAAACATTCAGTACTTC.

The V gene is TRBV29-1, the J gene TRBJ2-7; 7 bases agree with TRBD2. The germline CDR1 and CDR2 sequences are SQVTM and ANQGSEA. This CDR3 has 16 amino acids. V shed 0 bases and J 0 bases; nucleotides not matched to a gene: 8. The CDR3 protein is CSVEERLAEASYEQYF. CDR3 sequence (DNA): TGCAGCGTTGAAGAACGTCTAGCGGAGGCCTCCTACGAGCAGTACTTC.

The chain has TRBV9 and TRBJ1-1; no firm D call. This CDR3 spans 15 amino acids. Trimming removed 0 bases from V and 1 base from J, with 10 bases in between. Germline V gene lookup returns CDR1 SGDLS and CDR2 YYNGEE. CDR3 bases: TGTGCCAGCAGCGTAGTTTTAGGGAAGAACACTGAAGCTTTCTTT. This translates into CASSVVLGKNTEAFF.

The V and J genes are TRBV12-3 or TRBV12-4 and TRBJ2-2, with 8 bases aligning to TRBD1. J gave up 7 bases and V 6 bases, and 22 bases lay outside the gene matches. This CDR3 has 19 residues. In nucleotides, the CDR3 is TGTGCCAGCAGACCGACTAAAAACCCGGACAGGGAACGGGGCGGGGAGCTGTTTTTT. Its translation is CASRPTKNPDRERGGELFF.

This chain uses TRBV12-5 with TRBJ2-7; D may be TRBD1 or TRBD2 (5 bases each). CDR3 length: 15 amino acids. V was clipped by 1 base and J by 2 bases, with 12 bases between them. CDR1 and CDR2 from the germline V gene are LGHNT and FRNRAP. CDR3 region: CASGLAPGPPYEQYF. The CDR3 region has the DNA TGTGCTAGTGGTTTGGCTCCGGGGCCTCCCTACGAGCAGTACTTC.

The chain combines TRBV10-1 with TRBJ1-6; 7 nucleotides agree with TRBD1. CDR1 is WNHNN and CDR2 is SYGVQD in the germline V gene (reference sequence). This CDR3 has 12 amino acids. Unmatched junction bases numbered 6, after V lost 10 bases and J lost 9 bases. Written as DNA, the CDR3 is TGCGCCATTAAGACAGGGAGTTCACCCCTCCACTTT. It codes for CAIKTGSSPLHF.

The chain employs TRBV18 and TRBJ2-7; D may be TRBD1 (6 bases). Germline loops: CDR1 KGHSH, CDR2 LQKENI. Between the trimmed V and J ends, which lost 5 bases and 2 bases, there was a span of 22 bases. This CDR3 is built from 17 residues. This CDR3 is CASSTNTGTRFTYEQYF. CDR3 sequence (DNA): TGTGCCAGCTCAACAAACACCGGGACAAGATTTACCTACGAGCAGTACTTC.

This clonotype was recorded a few times. The rearrangement links TRBV11-1 to TRBJ2-7; D is undetermined. The germline CDR1 and CDR2 sequences are SGHAT and FQDESV (reference sequence). V dropped 1 base and J dropped 3 bases, with 4 bases sitting between them. The CDR3 consists of 12 residues. The DNA for the CDR3 is TGTGCCAGCAGCTTAGTAGACTACGAGCAGTACTTC. Amino acids: CASSLVDYEQYF.